This T cell receptor beta chain was found in a study of T cell responses to AZD1222 COVID-19 vaccine. As regards this clone: Its antigen is unknown.

Findings of the study overall: Researchers report vaccine-associated CD4 TCRs spanning spike, with dominance at 160-218 and 743-854. Clonal diversity was possibly underestimated; the donors were predominantly white British and more often female. Nearly half of unique spike-specific TCRs reportedly avoided B.1.351 and B.1.1.7 mutated regions.

Sequenced by immunoSEQ multiplex PCR; TCRdb stores in-frame clones only, minus some. The sample has 55,000 to 65,000 clones; roughly 89% are singletons. This CDR3 has 15 residues. The sequencing used peripheral blood, collected 28 days after the second AZD1222 dose. The genes are TRBV21-1 and TRBJ2-7; the table's D gene call, TRBD1, was not cross checked with the DNA. TRBV21-1 is a pseudogene segment. The sequence derives from an adult who received the AZD1222 COVID-19 vaccine. CDR3 in amino acids: CASSKGGQGAYEQYF. The CDR3 region has the DNA TGTGCCAGCAGCAAAGGCGGACAGGGGGCCTACGAGCAGTACTTC.